Sequencing of this TCR beta chain was carried out in a study of shared T cell receptors in the human thymus. With 6 bases removed from V and 2 bases from J, the gap between germline ends came to 8 bases. The germline V gene encodes CDR1 SGHRS and CDR2 YFSETQ. The CDR3 runs 13 residues. Data came from immunoSEQ multiplex PCR; TCRdb stores just in-frame clones and leaves some out. The sample carries approximately 400,000 clones, 85% to 95% recorded once. This clone has more than one count but fewer than ten. Sequenced sample: thymocytes. The V call is TRBV5-1, the J call TRBJ2-2; D unclear. This clonotype was sampled from a human donor. The CDR3 DNA sequence: TGCGCCAGCACGGCAGGAAACACCGGGGAGCTGTTTTTT. This encodes CASTAGNTGELFF.